This record looks at one T cell receptor (beta chain) sequence and its context. What it binds is unknown. Germline values: CDR1 SGHRS, CDR2 YFSETQ. This CDR3 spans 17 amino acids. The V gene lost 0 bases and the J gene lost 2 bases, with 12 bases spanning the gap. The record originates from a study of CD8 T cell repertoires and HIV-1 epitope variants. As for the study in general: Each of Twenty-five Gag and Nef epitope peptides stimulated a separate culture. Tested: three Gag epitope families, Nef HW9 and YT9. Findings and caveats of the study: Only beta chains were identified, marking proliferation to antigen, not function. Of some ten antigen-specific beta clonotypes, more than 5 appeared to cross-react with escape variants.

Clones were sequenced by immunoSEQ multiplex PCR, and TCRdb holds only the in-frame ones, with some missing. The sample consists of 80,000 to 95,000 clones, roughly 80% of them appearing once. This TCR derives from a male donor with HIV. This sequence joins TRBV5-1 and TRBJ1-6, with TRBD1 as a possible D gene (6 bases). The sample taken for sequencing was uncultured baseline CD8+ T cells from peripheral blood mononuclear cells (PBMCs). The CDR3 DNA sequence: TGCGCCAGCAGCTTGGAAGGGGGAAAGACCTATAATTCACCCCTCCACTTT. Translated, it gives CASSLEGGKTYNSPLHF.